This TCR beta chain was profiled in a study of regulatory T cells in long-lasting Graves disease. The study's findings and limits: Persistent patients shared more public clonotypes (2,741) than new patients (approximately 1,000). Persistent disease favored TRBV28, TRBJ1-2 and TRBJ2-5. Few sampled subjects may have lowered accuracy.

The time point: persistent/refractory GD, antithyroid drugs over 5 years with positive TRAb. PBMC-extracted RNA yielded the TCR library. Arm-PCR of CDR3 regions with iRepertoire HTBI primers generated TCR beta libraries. MiXCR was run by TCRdb on the multiplex PCR reads, yielding one entry per CDR3 protein. The sample has 400,000 to 450,000 distinct CDR3 sequences, about 25% seen once. V was pared by 5 bases and J by 12 bases, with 22 bases between. The germline V gene has CDR1 DFQATT and CDR2 SNEGSKA (reference sequence). CDR3 length equals 13 residues. In the case of this clonotype: The antigen is undetermined.

The chain carries TRBV20-1 and TRBJ2-5, with D maybe TRBD2 (6 bases). The sequencing here drew on peripheral blood mononuclear cells (PBMCs), taken when the disease was refractory, from a patient treated with antithyroid drugs. This TCR was sampled from a female donor with Graves disease. CDR3 in amino acids: CSALLTSLSYEYF. CDR3 nucleotides: TGCAGTGCTTTGCTGACTAGTTTGTCCTACGAGTACTTC.